These 12 T cell receptor beta chains were all obtained from the same sample, sequenced in a study of radiotherapy plus CTLA-4 blockade in lung cancer. Repertoires were generated with immunoSEQ multiplex PCR, while TCRdb's copy carries only in-frame clones and drops some. This sample has about 51,000 clones, with around 79% found just once. Sequencing used peripheral blood, obtained from a patient treated with radiotherapy plus ipilimumab. Receptor source: a human donor with non-small cell lung cancer who had a complete response to radiotherapy plus ipilimumab.

This rearrangement joins TRBV4-3 to TRBJ1-2, with D hard to call. This CDR3 has 14 amino acids. Germline loops: CDR1 LGHNA, CDR2 YSLEER. V lost 1 base and J 5 bases, leaving 11 bases between the germline ends. The CDR3 sequence is CASSQADNGYGYTF. CDR3 bases: TGCGCCAGCAGCCAAGCAGACAACGGATATGGCTACACCTTC.

This clone turned up a few times. The chain employs TRBV10-3 and TRBJ2-1, with TRBD2 matching over 8 bases. CDR3 length: 15 residues. Germline CDR1 ENHRY, CDR2 SYGVKD. The junction had 11 bases not matched to a gene; V was cut back by 10 bases and J by 3 bases. The CDR3 DNA reads TGTGCCACCCGAACCTCGGGGGGGTACTACAATGAGCAGTTCTTC. Translation gives CATRTSGGYYNEQFF.

The chain uses TRBV11-2 and TRBJ2-2, with 11 bases aligning to TRBD2. The CDR3 sequence is 16 residues long. The ends lost 5 bases at V and 5 bases at J; junction bases unmatched: 7. Per germline, CDR1 SGHAT and CDR2 FQNNGV. CDR3 sequence reads: CASSKLAGARTGELFF. The CDR3 DNA is TGTGCCAGCAGCAAACTAGCGGGGGCGAGGACCGGGGAGCTGTTTTTT.

The gene calls are TRBV30 and TRBJ2-7, with 8 positions matching TRBD2. J was trimmed by 2 bases and V by 0 bases; bases with no gene match: 3. The germline V gene encodes CDR1 GTSNPN and CDR2 SVGIG (reference sequence). The CDR3 has 14 residues. The CDR3 region has the DNA TGTGCCTGGAGTGTACATAGCGGGGCCTACGAGCAGTACTTC. This sequence encodes CAWSVHSGAYEQYF.

The chain uses TRBV15 and TRBJ2-5, with 9 bases lining up with TRBD2. This CDR3 contains 17 residues. J gave up 1 base and V 4 bases, and 10 bases lay outside the gene matches. In germline, CDR1 is LNHNV, CDR2 YYDKDF (reference sequence). CDR3 in DNA: TGTGCCACCAGCACCCCAAACGGCGGGGGGGCCCAAGAGACCCAGTACTTC. Its translation: CATSTPNGGGAQETQYF.

This chain joins TRBV18 and TRBJ1-6; D might be TRBD1 (6 bases). This CDR3 spans 17 amino acids. Trimming shortened V by 5 bases and J by 0 bases, and 14 bases separated the two germline ends. CDR1 is KGHSH, CDR2 LQKENI, per germline. The CDR3 DNA follows: TGTGCCAGCTCAGCAGTCACAGGGAGCTCCTATAATTCACCCCTCCACTTT. Translated: CASSAVTGSSYNSPLHF.

This chain uses TRBV5-4 with TRBJ2-5, with D maybe TRBD1 (5 bases). Per germline, CDR1 SGHNT and CDR2 YYREEE (reference sequence). The germline V and J ends were trimmed by 1 base and 4 bases, with 26 bases remaining between them. CDR3 size: 19 residues. The CDR3 sequence: CASSLSETVPYYEGETQYF. The CDR3 nucleotides read TGTGCCAGCAGCTTGTCCGAGACAGTCCCATATTACGAAGGAGAGACCCAGTACTTC.

This chain connects TRBV11-3 to TRBJ2-5; a weak D match, TRBD2 (6 bases). This CDR3 has 13 residues. CDR1 SGHNT and CDR2 YENEEA come from the germline V gene. V lost 6 bases and J 3 bases, leaving 11 bases between the germline ends. The CDR3 sequence is CASRRDSEETQYF. Written as DNA, the CDR3 is TGTGCCAGCAGGCGGGACTCCGAAGAGACCCAGTACTTC.

The V call is TRBV9, the J call TRBJ2-1, with 10 nucleotides matching TRBD2. With 4 bases clipped from V and 4 bases from J, the junction kept 5 bases outside the gene matches. The CDR3 is 15 amino acids. Germline V CDR1 and CDR2: SGDLS, YYNGEE. The CDR3: CASSFSGGFYNEQFF. The DNA for the CDR3 is TGTGCCAGCAGCTTTAGCGGGGGGTTTTACAATGAGCAGTTCTTC.

This chain uses TRBV5-6 with TRBJ1-1; D remains ambiguous. With 4 bases removed from V and 2 bases from J, the gap between germline ends came to 12 bases. CDR1 is SGHDT, CDR2 YYEEEE, per germline. The CDR3 length is 14 residues. CDR3 nucleotides: TGTGCCAGCAGCGTCCGTGTGGGCAACACTGAAGCTTTCTTT. This sequence encodes CASSVRVGNTEAFF.

V is TRBV16 and J is TRBJ1-1; D unresolved. This CDR3 region has 13 residues. Trimming stripped 1 base from V and 5 bases from J, with 8 bases between. Germline CDR1 is KGHSY and CDR2 is FQNENV. The CDR3 region is CASSQWAVTEAFF. CDR3 coding DNA: TGTGCCAGCAGCCAATGGGCAGTAACTGAAGCTTTCTTT.

The V and J genes are TRBV2 and TRBJ1-5; 8 nucleotides agree with TRBD1. The CDR3 is 14 amino acids. Germline V gene sequence: CDR1 SNHLY, CDR2 FYNNEI. Germline trimming cut 4 bases from V and 5 bases from J; bases unmatched to any gene: 4. The CDR3 sequence: CASSGQGFYQPQHF. In DNA form, the CDR3 reads TGTGCCAGCAGTGGACAGGGGTTTTATCAGCCCCAGCATTTT.